Below, one T cell receptor beta chain is given with its context. Libraries were prepared by immunoSEQ multiplex PCR; TCRdb keeps only in-frame clonotypes and omits some of them. The sample has more than 150,000 clones; 81% are singletons. These data are taken from a study of blood T cell repertoires in COVID-19. Deletions cut 6 bases from V and 0 bases from J, with 16 bases between. CDR1 is SGHRS and CDR2 is YFSETQ in the germline V gene. The CDR3 contains 17 residues. Material: peripheral blood. The chain employs TRBV5-1 and TRBJ2-6, with D possibly TRBD2 on 5 matching bases. The sequence was obtained from a woman aged 80 or over with COVID-19, enrolled during active disease. The chain's CDR3 is CASTRESGSSGANVLTF. CDR3 DNA: TGCGCCAGCACAAGGGAGAGTGGTAGCTCTGGGGCCAACGTCCTGACTTTC. Based on the CDR3 plus reference TRBV5-1 and TRBJ2-6, the full variable domain is KAGVTQTPRYLIKTRGQQVTLSCSPISGHRSVSWYQQTPGQGLQFLFEYFSETQRNKGNFPGRFSGRQFSNSRSEMNVSTLELGDSALYLCASTRESGSSGANVLTFGAGSRLTVL.